This entry lists 27 T cell receptor beta chains sequenced from one sample in a study of shared clonotypes between healthy human individuals. Assay used: immunoSEQ multiplex PCR; TCRdb lists only in-frame clones, some missing. The sample contains about 1.5 million clones, 98% of which appear only once. The sample was naive CD4+ T cells sorted from blood. Subset noted: CD45RA+ positively selected. Receptors were obtained from a man aged 25 to 40 in good health.

The chain links TRBV6-5 to TRBJ1-5; D remains ambiguous. The CDR3 length is 13 residues. V was clipped by 2 bases and J by 6 bases, with 8 bases between them. From germline, CDR1 is MNHEY and CDR2 SVGAGI. The CDR3 is CASSYGRSQPQHF. As DNA, the CDR3 is TGTGCCAGCAGTTACGGCAGGTCTCAGCCCCAGCATTTT.

This chain joins TRBV7-8 and TRBJ2-2, with D unresolved. The germline CDR1 and CDR2 sequences are SGHVS and FQNEAQ. The ends were cut back, 5 bases at V and 1 base at J, with 11 bases in the middle. The CDR3 extends over 15 amino acids. CDR3 sequence reads: CASSRPVGNTGELFF. CDR3 sequence (DNA): TGTGCCAGCAGCCGACCAGTCGGGAACACCGGGGAGCTGTTTTTT.

The chain has TRBV7-2 and TRBJ2-1; 11 nucleotides agree with TRBD2. Germline V lookup: CDR1 SGHTA, CDR2 FQGNSA. The V and J ends lost 2 bases and 5 bases, in that order; junction bases with no gene match: 11. The CDR3 is made up of 18 amino acids. DNA for the CDR3: TGTGCCAGCAGCTTAAGGCTAGCGGGAGGAGTTGGGGACAATGAGCAGTTCTTC. It specifies CASSLRLAGGVGDNEQFF.

The chain links TRBV10-3 to TRBJ2-1, with D perhaps matching TRBD2 (5 bases). Trimming pared 3 bases from V and 10 bases from J, leaving 19 bases between. Germline values: CDR1 ENHRY, CDR2 SYGVKD. CDR3 size: 15 residues. The CDR3 DNA reads TGTGCCATCAGTGACGCGGACTTGACTGGGCGGGAGCAGTTCTTC. Amino acid sequence: CAISDADLTGREQFF.

The chain links TRBV29-1 to TRBJ1-1; D is perhaps TRBD1 (6 bases). This CDR3 region has 13 residues. The germline gives CDR1 SQVTM, CDR2 ANQGSEA. Trimming stripped 6 bases from V and 4 bases from J, with 15 bases between. CDR3: CSVGGVRGTEAFF. The CDR3 region has the DNA TGCAGCGTAGGGGGGGTTCGAGGCACTGAAGCTTTCTTT.

The rearrangement uses TRBV7-2 and TRBJ2-7; 12 nucleotides match TRBD2. The V and J ends lost 4 bases and 4 bases, in that order; junction bases with no gene match: 8. Germline assignment: CDR1 SGHTA and CDR2 FQGNSA. The length of the CDR3 is 16 residues. The CDR3 nucleotides are TGTGCCAGCAGCTCGACTAGCGGGAGATGGTTGTACGAGCAGTACTTC. Its protein product is CASSSTSGRWLYEQYF. The variable domain in full, with the rest retrieved from reference TRBV7-2 and TRBJ2-7, is GAGVSQSPSNKVTEKGKDVELRCDPISGHTALYWYRQSLGQGLEFLIYFQGNSAPDKSGLPSDRFSAERTGGSVSTLTIQRTQQEDSAVYLCASSSTSGRWLYEQYFGPGTRLTVT.

The chain recombines TRBV5-6 with TRBJ1-1, with TRBD1 as a possible D gene (6 bases). This CDR3 has 13 residues. The V gene lost 4 bases and the J gene lost 10 bases, with 17 bases spanning the gap. The germline gives CDR1 SGHDT, CDR2 YYEEEE. The CDR3 DNA is TGTGCCAGCAGCGCCGACAGGACCCTAGGAGCTTTCTTT. The encoded protein is CASSADRTLGAFF.

The chain uses TRBV7-2 and TRBJ1-1, with a tentative D call TRBD1 (6 bases). The CDR3 spans 16 residues. Germline CDR1 SGHTA, CDR2 FQGNSA. Trimming took 6 bases from V and 3 from J, leaving 20 bases between them. CDR3 DNA: TGTGCCAGCAGTCGTACGGGGGGGGCAGCAGACACTGAAGCTTTCTTT. The encoded protein is CASSRTGGAADTEAFF.

The V call is TRBV7-2, the J call TRBJ2-7; 9 positions match TRBD2. There are 14 residues in the CDR3. Germline lookup yields CDR1 SGHTA and CDR2 FQGNSA. The trim removed 4 bases at V and 4 bases at J, leaving 5 bases unmatched. CDR3 bases: TGTGCCAGCAGCTCGGCGGGAGGGCGTTACGAGCAGTACTTC. This codes for CASSSAGGRYEQYF. Complete variable domain (other parts from reference TRBV7-2 and TRBJ2-7): GAGVSQSPSNKVTEKGKDVELRCDPISGHTALYWYRQSLGQGLEFLIYFQGNSAPDKSGLPSDRFSAERTGGSVSTLTIQRTQQEDSAVYLCASSSAGGRYEQYFGPGTRLTVT.

This chain uses TRBV5-1 with TRBJ2-3, with a possible D match to TRBD2 (5 bases). Trimming shortened V by 4 bases and J by 4 bases, and 13 bases separated the two germline ends. This CDR3 is 14 amino acids long. From germline, CDR1 is SGHRS and CDR2 YFSETQ. This chain's CDR3 is CASSLERVADTQYF. The CDR3 DNA sequence: TGCGCCAGCAGCCTGGAGAGGGTGGCAGATACGCAGTATTTT.

This rearrangement joins TRBV28 to TRBJ1-1; possible D gene TRBD1, 5 bases. Trimming took 5 bases from V and 5 from J, leaving 18 bases between them. The CDR3 loop spans 15 amino acids. CDR1 and CDR2 from the germline V gene are MDHEN and SYDVKM. The DNA of the CDR3 is TGTGCCAGCAGTGACCGGACAATACCGCGAACTGAAGCTTTCTTT. It yields the protein CASSDRTIPRTEAFF.

The chain has TRBV19 and TRBJ2-2; 14 nucleotides line up with TRBD2. CDR3 length: 15 amino acids. Germline CDR1 LNHDA, CDR2 SQIVND (reference sequence). The V segment lost 5 bases and the J segment 6 bases; nucleotides outside the gene matches: 2. CDR3 nucleotide sequence: TGTGCCAGTAGTCGACTAGCGGGAGGGCCCGGGGAGCTGTTTTTT. The encoded protein is CASSRLAGGPGELFF.

The rearrangement links TRBV10-2 to TRBJ2-7; maybe TRBD1 (6 bases). The V end lost 7 bases, the J end lost 2 bases, and 15 bases lay between the germline ends. The CDR3 consists of 14 residues. Germline assignment: CDR1 WSHSY and CDR2 SAAADI. For the CDR3, the DNA is TGCGCCAGCAAGCTTTCAGGGGCCACCTACGAGCAGTACTTC. Translating gives CASKLSGATYEQYF.

The chain links TRBV19 to TRBJ2-5, with TRBD2 matching 10 bases. The CDR3 is 15 residues long. J lost 1 base, V lost 7 bases, and 6 bases had no gene match. CDR1 LNHDA and CDR2 SQIVND come from the germline V gene (reference sequence). CDR3 residues: CASTLTSGSQETQYF. The CDR3 DNA sequence: TGTGCCAGTACTTTGACTAGCGGGTCCCAAGAGACCCAGTACTTC.

The gene calls are TRBV10-3 and TRBJ1-2, with 7 bases lining up with TRBD1. V was pared by 2 bases and J by 4 bases, with 4 bases of the junction left unmatched. CDR3 size: 14 residues. Germline V lookup: CDR1 ENHRY, CDR2 SYGVKD. The CDR3 sequence is CAISEVQGSYGYTF. CDR3 bases: TGTGCCATCAGTGAGGTACAGGGGTCCTATGGCTACACCTTC.

The CDR3 DNA reads TGTGCCATCAGTGCGACCGACAGGGGGGACTACGAGCAGTACTTC. Amino acids: CAISATDRGDYEQYF. The chain uses TRBV10-3 and TRBJ2-7; 9 nucleotides match TRBD1. The trim removed 4 bases at V and 3 bases at J, leaving 7 bases unmatched. Germline V CDR1 and CDR2: ENHRY, SYGVKD. CDR3 size: 15 residues.

The chain combines TRBV18 with TRBJ2-3, with TRBD2 matching 9 bases. The CDR3 contains 14 residues. Trimming cost V 4 bases and J 7 bases; bases outside gene matches: 6. Germline V gene lookup returns CDR1 KGHSH and CDR2 LQKENI. Written as DNA, the CDR3 is TGTGCCAGCTCACTGAGACTAGCGGAATATACGCAGTATTTT. Encoded protein: CASSLRLAEYTQYF.

The chain has TRBV28 and TRBJ2-7; D gene unclear. This CDR3 spans 13 amino acids. V was cut by 4 bases and J by 4 bases, with 11 bases left in between. The germline CDR1 and CDR2 sequences are MDHEN and SYDVKM. The CDR3 protein is CASSSSPFYEQYF. The CDR3 DNA is TGTGCCAGCAGTTCATCCCCCTTTTACGAGCAGTACTTC.

The rearrangement uses TRBV9 and TRBJ2-7; 9 bases are shared with TRBD2. The trim removed 4 bases at V and 5 bases at J, leaving 13 bases unmatched. Germline-derived CDR1 and CDR2 are SGDLS and YYNGEE. This CDR3 has 16 amino acids. CDR3 sequence: CASSPRLAEKINEQYF. The CDR3 region has the DNA TGTGCCAGCAGCCCCCGACTAGCGGAGAAGATCAACGAGCAGTACTTC.

The chain couples TRBV15 to TRBJ2-5, with 7 bases aligning to TRBD1. CDR1 and CDR2 (germline): LNHNV, YYDKDF (reference sequence). V was pared by 5 bases and J by 5 bases, with 11 bases of the junction left unmatched. This CDR3 is 15 amino acids long. CDR3 protein: CATSRNRQGWETQYF. The CDR3, as DNA: TGTGCCACCAGCCGGAATAGACAGGGTTGGGAGACCCAGTACTTC.

The rearrangement uses TRBV5-6 and TRBJ2-3; the D gene is possibly TRBD1 (6 bases). From germline, CDR1 is SGHDT and CDR2 YYEEEE. CDR3 length: 13 amino acids. The ends were cut back, 9 bases at V and 1 base at J, with 12 bases in the middle. In nucleotides, the CDR3 is TGTGCCACCCGGGCAGGGGGCACAGATACGCAGTATTTT. It encodes CATRAGGTDTQYF.

V gene TRBV29-1 combines with J gene TRBJ1-2; unclear D gene. Trimming stripped 0 bases from V and 2 bases from J, with 16 bases between. Germline V CDR1 and CDR2: SQVTM, ANQGSEA. The CDR3 is 16 residues long. The CDR3 loop is CSVEDLGPGSNYGYTF. The CDR3 DNA sequence: TGCAGCGTTGAAGATCTTGGCCCAGGCTCCAACTATGGCTACACCTTC.

Remarks on this clone: Other DNA sequences from this sample encode an identical CDR3 as well. This rearrangement joins TRBV5-1 to TRBJ2-5; perhaps TRBD1 as D (6 bases). The V gene's germline CDR1 is SGHRS and CDR2 YFSETQ. This CDR3 spans 14 amino acids. The V gene lost 3 bases and the J gene lost 2 bases, with 11 bases spanning the gap. CDR3 coding DNA: TGCGCCAGCAGCTCTATGACAGGACAAGAGACCCAGTACTTC. This codes for CASSSMTGQETQYF.

J is TRBJ2-1 and V is TRBV18; D not resolved. With 2 bases removed from V and 5 bases from J, the gap between germline ends came to 10 bases. The CDR3 loop spans 14 amino acids. CDR1 is KGHSH and CDR2 is LQKENI in the germline V gene. The CDR3 nucleotides read TGTGCCAGCTCACCAGGAGCGCAGGACAATGAGCAGTTCTTC. Protein: CASSPGAQDNEQFF.

The rearrangement joins TRBV4-3 to TRBJ2-3, with D hard to call. Trimming removed 2 bases at V and 4 bases at J, with 16 bases between. Germline CDR1 LGHNA, CDR2 YSLEER. There are 16 residues in the CDR3. The CDR3 DNA sequence: TGCGCCAGCAGCCAACGAGTCAGTCCGACTCCAGATACGCAGTATTTT. This translates into CASSQRVSPTPDTQYF.

This sequence joins TRBV15 and TRBJ2-7; 7 bases are shared with TRBD1. The CDR3 length is 14 residues. The V gene's germline CDR1 is LNHNV and CDR2 YYDKDF (reference sequence). V trimming: 6 bases; J trimming: 2 bases; junction bases outside the gene matches: 7. CDR3 loop: CATSIQGTPYEQYF. CDR3 DNA: TGTGCCACCAGTATACAGGGGACGCCCTACGAGCAGTACTTC.

The chain combines TRBV18 with TRBJ2-1; the match to TRBD2 covers 12 bases. Trimming cost V 3 bases and J 7 bases; bases outside gene matches: 7. This CDR3 spans 16 amino acids. Per the germline V gene, CDR1 is KGHSH and CDR2 is LQKENI. For the CDR3, the DNA is TGTGCCAGCTCACCCCCTAGCGGGAGGGTTACAAATGAGCAGTTCTTC. It specifies CASSPPSGRVTNEQFF.